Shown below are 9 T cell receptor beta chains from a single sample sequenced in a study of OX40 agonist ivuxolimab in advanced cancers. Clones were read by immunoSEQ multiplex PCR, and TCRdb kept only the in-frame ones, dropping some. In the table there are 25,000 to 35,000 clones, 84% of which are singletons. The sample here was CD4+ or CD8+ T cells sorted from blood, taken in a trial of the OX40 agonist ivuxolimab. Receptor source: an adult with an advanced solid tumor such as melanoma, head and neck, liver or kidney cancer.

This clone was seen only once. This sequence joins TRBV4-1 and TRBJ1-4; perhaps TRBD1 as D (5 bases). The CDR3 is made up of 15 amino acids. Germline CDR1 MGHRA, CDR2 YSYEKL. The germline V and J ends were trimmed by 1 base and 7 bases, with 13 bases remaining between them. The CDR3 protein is CASSQGGRLSEKLFF. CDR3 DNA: TGCGCCAGCAGCCAAGGGGGCAGGCTCTCTGAAAAACTGTTTTTT.

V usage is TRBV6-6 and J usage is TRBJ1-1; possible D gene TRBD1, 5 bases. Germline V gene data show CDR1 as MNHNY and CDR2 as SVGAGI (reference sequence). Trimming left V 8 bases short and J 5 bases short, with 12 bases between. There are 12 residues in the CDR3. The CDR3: CASGQGNTEAFF. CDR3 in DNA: TGTGCCAGCGGGCAGGGTAATACTGAAGCTTTCTTT.

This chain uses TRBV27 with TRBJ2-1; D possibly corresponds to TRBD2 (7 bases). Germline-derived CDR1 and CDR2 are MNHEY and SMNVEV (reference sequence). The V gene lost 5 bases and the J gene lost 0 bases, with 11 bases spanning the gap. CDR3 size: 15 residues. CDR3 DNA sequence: TGTGCCAGCAGTCCGGGGGGCCTCTCCTACAATGAGCAGTTCTTC. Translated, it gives CASSPGGLSYNEQFF.

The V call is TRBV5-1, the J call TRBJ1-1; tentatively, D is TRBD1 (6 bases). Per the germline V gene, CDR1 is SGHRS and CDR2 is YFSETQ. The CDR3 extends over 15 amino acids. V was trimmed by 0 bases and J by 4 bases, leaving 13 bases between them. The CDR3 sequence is CASSLAMEGVTEAFF. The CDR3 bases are TGCGCCAGCAGCTTGGCCATGGAGGGGGTCACTGAAGCTTTCTTT.

The CDR3 sequence is CASSFEGVKFNEQFF. Here the CDR3 DNA reads TGTGCCAGCAGCTTTGAGGGGGTGAAGTTTAATGAGCAGTTCTTC. V usage is TRBV7-6 and J usage is TRBJ2-1; possible D gene TRBD1, 6 bases. The CDR3 has 15 amino acids. Trimming took off 3 bases at V and 7 bases at J, with 16 bases between the two ends. Germline V gene lookup returns CDR1 SGHVS and CDR2 FNYEAQ.

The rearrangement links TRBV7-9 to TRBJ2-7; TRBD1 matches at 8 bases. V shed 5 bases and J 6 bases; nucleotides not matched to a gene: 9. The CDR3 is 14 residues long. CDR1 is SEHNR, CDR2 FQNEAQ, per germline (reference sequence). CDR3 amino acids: CASSPGTGNGEQYF. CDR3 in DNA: TGTGCCAGCAGCCCCGGGACAGGAAACGGCGAGCAGTACTTC.

The CDR3 sequence: CASSAGTGRYGYTF. The CDR3 DNA reads as TGTGCCAGCAGTGCCGGGACAGGGCGCTATGGCTACACCTTC. The chain joins TRBV28 to TRBJ1-2; 9 bases are shared with TRBD1. The V segment lost 5 bases and the J segment 4 bases; nucleotides outside the gene matches: 5. This CDR3 region has 14 residues. The germline V gene has CDR1 MDHEN and CDR2 SYDVKM.

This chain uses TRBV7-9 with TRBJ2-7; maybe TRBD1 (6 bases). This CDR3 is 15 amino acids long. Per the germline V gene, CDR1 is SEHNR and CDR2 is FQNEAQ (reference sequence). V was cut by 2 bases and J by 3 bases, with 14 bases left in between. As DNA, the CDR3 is TGTGCCAGCAGCTTACGGGAAACAGGGATCTACGAGCAGTACTTC. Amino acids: CASSLRETGIYEQYF.

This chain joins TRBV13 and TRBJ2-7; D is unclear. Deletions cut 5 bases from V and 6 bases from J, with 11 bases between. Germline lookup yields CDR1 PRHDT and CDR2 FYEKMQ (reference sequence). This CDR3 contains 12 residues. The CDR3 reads CASSPATPEQYF. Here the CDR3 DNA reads TGTGCCAGCAGCCCCGCAACTCCCGAGCAGTACTTC.